A single sample is the source of the 13 T cell receptor beta chains below, sequenced in a study of control samples from healthy donors and cancer patients. Assay used: immunoSEQ multiplex PCR; TCRdb lists only in-frame clones, some missing. The table records roughly 200,000 clones, roughly 94% of them present only once. Sequencing input: blood. These receptor sequences come from a man aged 45-60 years in good health.

The CDR3 region has the DNA TGCGCCAGCAGCCTCGACCCGCGGCGCACCGGGGAGCTGTTTTTT. Its translation is CASSLDPRRTGELFF. The rearrangement links TRBV5-1 to TRBJ2-2; D is unresolved. The CDR3 is made up of 15 amino acids. Trimming took 4 bases from V and 4 from J, leaving 14 bases between them. Germline assignment: CDR1 SGHRS and CDR2 YFSETQ.

This clone was seen more than once but under ten times. The rearrangement joins TRBV6-2 or TRBV6-3 to TRBJ2-4; 11 bases line up with TRBD2. This CDR3 has 19 amino acids. CDR1 and CDR2 (germline): MNHEY, SVGEGT. The V gene end was trimmed by 0 bases and the J gene end by 5 bases; junction bases not matched to a gene: 12. In DNA, the CDR3 is TGTGCCAGCAGTTACTCGAGGGCTAGCGGGGGGTACGGAGAAAACATTCAGTACTTC. Translated, it gives CASSYSRASGGYGENIQYF.

The table lists this clone with a count of one. This chain connects TRBV19 to TRBJ1-1; 11 bases align to TRBD1. V was clipped by 7 bases and J by 5 bases; unmatched bases: 6. Per the germline V gene, CDR1 is LNHDA and CDR2 is SQIVND (reference sequence). The CDR3 has 14 amino acids. CDR3 nucleotide sequence: TGTGCCAGTATGGACAGGGGGCGTAGAACTGAAGCTTTCTTT. It specifies CASMDRGRRTEAFF.

The CDR3 here is CASKGQGYNEQFF. In DNA form, the CDR3 reads TGTGCCAGCAAAGGACAGGGCTACAATGAGCAGTTCTTC. This rearrangement joins TRBV6-5 to TRBJ2-1; the match to TRBD1 covers 8 bases. With 7 bases clipped from V and 3 bases from J, the junction kept 2 bases outside the gene matches. Looked up from germline, CDR1 is MNHEY and CDR2 is SVGAGI. The CDR3 is made up of 13 amino acids.

V usage is TRBV6-2 or TRBV6-3 and J usage is TRBJ1-1; possible D gene TRBD1, 5 bases. Germline CDR1 and CDR2: MNHEY and SVGEGT. The CDR3 extends over 13 amino acids. Trimming removed 5 bases from V and 5 bases from J, with 12 bases in between. CDR3 loop: CASSSTRGTEAFF. CDR3 nucleotide sequence: TGTGCCAGCAGTAGTACTCGGGGGACTGAAGCTTTCTTT.

V gene TRBV27 combines with J gene TRBJ1-2; a possible D gene is TRBD1 (6 bases). The germline CDR1 and CDR2 sequences are MNHEY and SMNVEV (reference sequence). The CDR3 runs 14 residues. V lost 6 bases to trimming and J lost 1 base, with 12 bases between them. CDR3 in DNA: TGTGCCAGCAGGTCGGGGGGCTATAACTATGGCTACACCTTC. Its translation is CASRSGGYNYGYTF.

V gene TRBV3-1 (or the pseudogene TRBV3-2) combines with J gene TRBJ2-7; 8 positions match TRBD2. This CDR3 spans 16 amino acids. In germline, CDR1 is LGHDT, CDR2 YNNKEL (reference sequence). V was pared by 1 base and J by 3 bases, with 8 bases of the junction left unmatched. CDR3 nucleotide sequence: TGTGCCAGCAGCCAAGGGGCGGGGGGAATTATCTACGAGCAGTACTTC. Amino acids: CASSQGAGGIIYEQYF.

The genes are TRBV5-1 and TRBJ2-3; D may be TRBD2 (5 bases). The V end was cut by 6 bases, the J end by 0 bases, with 11 bases between. The germline V gene encodes CDR1 SGHRS and CDR2 YFSETQ. This CDR3 has 14 residues. This CDR3 is CASTGLSSTDTQYF. CDR3 nucleotide sequence: TGCGCCAGCACGGGGTTATCTAGCACAGATACGCAGTATTTT.

This clone has only a few counts. The CDR3 DNA follows: TGTGCCAGCAGCTCCAGGGGACAGGGGGCGAAGGAGTACGTC. It specifies CASSSRGQGAKEYV. The gene calls are TRBV7-8 and TRBJ2-7; 12 nucleotides align to TRBD1. J lost 11 bases, V lost 4 bases, and 9 bases had no gene match. The V gene's germline CDR1 is SGHVS and CDR2 FQNEAQ. The CDR3 spans 14 residues.

The rearrangement joins TRBV6-6 to TRBJ2-7; D may correspond to TRBD1 or TRBD2 (6 bases each). With 5 bases removed from V and 7 bases from J, the gap between germline ends came to 15 bases. In germline, CDR1 is MNHNY, CDR2 SVGAGI (reference sequence). This CDR3 is 13 amino acids long. As DNA, the CDR3 is TGTGCCAGCAGTGGGACACCTGGGGGGGAGCAGTACGTC. As protein: CASSGTPGGEQYV.

V usage is TRBV6-5 and J usage is TRBJ2-7; no firm D call. Trimming removed 6 bases from V and 0 bases from J, with 15 bases in between. Germline lookup yields CDR1 MNHEY and CDR2 SVGAGI. The CDR3 runs to 15 residues. The CDR3 protein is CASSLGPFSSYEQYF. In DNA, the CDR3 is TGTGCCAGCAGCCTCGGACCTTTTAGCTCCTACGAGCAGTACTTC.

This chain uses TRBV6-6 with TRBJ1-4; possibly TRBD1 for D (5 bases). Germline CDR1 reads MNHNY; CDR2 reads SVGAGI (reference sequence). Deletions cut 0 bases from V and 4 bases from J, with 9 bases between. The CDR3 consists of 15 residues. The CDR3 region has the DNA TGTGCCAGCAGTTACTCCGGGACGGGTAATGAAAAACTGTTTTTT. It specifies CASSYSGTGNEKLFF.

This chain joins TRBV7-2 and TRBJ1-1, with TRBD1 matching over 8 bases. The length of the CDR3 is 15 residues. CDR1 is SGHTA, CDR2 FQGNSA, per germline. The V and J ends lost 3 bases and 5 bases, in that order; junction bases with no gene match: 8. The CDR3 coding sequence is TGTGCCAGCAGCTTGGGACAGGCAACCGGGACTGAAGCTTTCTTT. Protein product: CASSLGQATGTEAFF.